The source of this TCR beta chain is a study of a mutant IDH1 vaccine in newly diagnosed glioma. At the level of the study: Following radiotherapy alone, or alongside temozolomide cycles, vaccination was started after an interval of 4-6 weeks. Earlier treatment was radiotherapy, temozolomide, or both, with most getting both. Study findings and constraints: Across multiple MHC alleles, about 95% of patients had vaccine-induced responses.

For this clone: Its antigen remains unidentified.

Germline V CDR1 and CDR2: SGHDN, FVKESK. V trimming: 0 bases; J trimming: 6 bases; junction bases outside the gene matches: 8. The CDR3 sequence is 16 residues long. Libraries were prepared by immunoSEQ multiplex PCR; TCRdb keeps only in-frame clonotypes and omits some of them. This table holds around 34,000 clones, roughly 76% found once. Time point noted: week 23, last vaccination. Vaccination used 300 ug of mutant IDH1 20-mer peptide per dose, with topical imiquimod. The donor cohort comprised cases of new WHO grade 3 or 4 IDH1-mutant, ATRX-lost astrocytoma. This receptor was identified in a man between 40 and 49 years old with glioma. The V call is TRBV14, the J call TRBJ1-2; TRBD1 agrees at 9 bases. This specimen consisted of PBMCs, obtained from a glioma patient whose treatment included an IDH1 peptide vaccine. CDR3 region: CASSQDRRTGVDGYTF. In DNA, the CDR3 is TGTGCCAGCAGCCAAGATCGGAGGACAGGGGTCGATGGCTACACCTTC. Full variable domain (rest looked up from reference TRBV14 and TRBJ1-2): EAGVTQFPSHSVIEKGQTVTLRCDPISGHDNLYWYRRVMGKEIKFLLHFVKESKQDESGMPNNRFLAERTGGTYSTLKVQPAELEDSGVYFCASSQDRRTGVDGYTFGSGTRLTVV.